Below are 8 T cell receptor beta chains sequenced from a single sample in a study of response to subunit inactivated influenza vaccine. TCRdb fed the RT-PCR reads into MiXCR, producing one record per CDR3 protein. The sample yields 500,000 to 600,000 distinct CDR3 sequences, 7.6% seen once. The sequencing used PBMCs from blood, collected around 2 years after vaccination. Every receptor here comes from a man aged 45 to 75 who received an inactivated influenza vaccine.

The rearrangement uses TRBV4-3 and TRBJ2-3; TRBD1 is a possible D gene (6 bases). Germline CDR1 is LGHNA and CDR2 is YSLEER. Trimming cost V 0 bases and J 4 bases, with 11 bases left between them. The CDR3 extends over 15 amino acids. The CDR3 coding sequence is TGCGCCAGCAGCCAAGATATAGGGGGAGCAGATACGCAGTATTTT. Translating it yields CASSQDIGGADTQYF.

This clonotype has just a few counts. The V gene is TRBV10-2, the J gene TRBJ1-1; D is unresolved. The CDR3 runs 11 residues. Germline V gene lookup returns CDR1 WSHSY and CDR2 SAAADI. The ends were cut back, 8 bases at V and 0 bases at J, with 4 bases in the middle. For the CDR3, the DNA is TGCGCCAGCGTTATGAACACTGAAGCTTTCTTT. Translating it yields CASVMNTEAFF.

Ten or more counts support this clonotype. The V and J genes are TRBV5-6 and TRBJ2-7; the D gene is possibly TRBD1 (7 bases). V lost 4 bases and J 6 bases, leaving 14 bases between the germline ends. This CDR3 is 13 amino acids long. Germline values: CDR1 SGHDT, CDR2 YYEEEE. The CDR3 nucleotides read TGTGCCAGCAGCCTTCACAGGGGAGGCGAGCAGTACTTC. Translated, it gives CASSLHRGGEQYF.

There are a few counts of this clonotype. CDR3 protein: CAISEPRMPGNTQYF. In DNA form, the CDR3 reads TGTGCCATCAGTGAGCCTCGAATGCCAGGGAATACGCAGTATTTT. The V and J genes are TRBV10-3 and TRBJ2-3, with D perhaps TRBD1 (5 bases). Germline V gene sequence: CDR1 ENHRY, CDR2 SYGVKD. V lost 2 bases to trimming and J lost 7 bases, with 16 bases between them. The CDR3 is made up of 15 amino acids.

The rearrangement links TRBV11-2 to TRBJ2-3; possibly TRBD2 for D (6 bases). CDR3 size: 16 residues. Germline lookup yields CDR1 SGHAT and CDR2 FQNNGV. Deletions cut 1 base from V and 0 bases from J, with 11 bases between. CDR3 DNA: TGTGCCAGCAGCTTAGCTGGGGCGGGGAGCACAGATACGCAGTATTTT. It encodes CASSLAGAGSTDTQYF.

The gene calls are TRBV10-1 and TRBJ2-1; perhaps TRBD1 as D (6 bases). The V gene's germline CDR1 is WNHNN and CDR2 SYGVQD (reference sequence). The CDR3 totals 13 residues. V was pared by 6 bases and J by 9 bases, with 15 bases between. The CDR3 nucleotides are TGCGCCAGCAGACGAGAACCCAGGGGTGAGCAGTTCTTC. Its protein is CASRREPRGEQFF.

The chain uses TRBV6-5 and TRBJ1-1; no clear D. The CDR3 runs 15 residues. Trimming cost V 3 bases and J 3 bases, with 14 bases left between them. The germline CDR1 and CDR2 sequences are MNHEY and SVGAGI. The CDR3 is CASSYLGVGDTEAFF. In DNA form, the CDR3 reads TGTGCCAGCAGTTATTTAGGTGTCGGGGACACTGAAGCTTTCTTT.

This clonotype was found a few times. The CDR3 region is CSARDSGSATHTYNEQFF. The CDR3 bases are TGCAGTGCTAGAGATTCCGGCAGCGCCACCCACACCTACAATGAGCAGTTCTTC. The chain couples TRBV20-1 to TRBJ2-1, with unresolved D. Germline values: CDR1 DFQATT, CDR2 SNEGSKA (reference sequence). The CDR3 spans 18 residues. V lost 0 bases, J lost 2 bases, and 20 bases lay in between.